This T cell receptor beta chain derives from a study of regulatory T cells in long-lasting Graves disease. Broader study findings: Since the sample size was small, accuracy may have been reduced. Persistent disease was characterized by preferential usage of TRBV28, TRBJ1-2 and TRBJ2-5.

Time point here: newly diagnosed GD, antithyroid drugs for less than 3 months. With RNA extracted from PBMCs as input, the TCR library was made. This clonotype was picked up a small number of times. Its antigen is not identified. The TCR beta library used iRepertoire HTBI primers with Arm-PCR amplification of CDR3. TCRdb called the multiplex PCR reads again in MiXCR, with one record for every CDR3 protein. The data show around 230,000 distinct CDR3 sequences, 15% to 20% seen once. The V gene's germline CDR1 is LNHDA and CDR2 SQIVND (reference sequence). Trimming shortened V by 5 bases and J by 6 bases, and 20 bases separated the two germline ends. The CDR3 runs to 16 residues.

The receptor was isolated from a female donor with Graves disease. V and J are TRBV19 and TRBJ1-5; D unclear. Sample: peripheral blood mononuclear cells (PBMCs), taken at new diagnosis, from a patient treated with antithyroid drugs. CDR3 bases: TGTGCCAGTAGTCTCCGGATGACGCGTCGGTCTCAGCCCCAGCATTTT. It codes for CASSLRMTRRSQPQHF. Combining the CDR3 with reference TRBV19 and TRBJ1-5 gives the whole variable domain DGGITQSPKYLFRKEGQNVTLSCEQNLNHDAMYWYRQDPGQGLRLIYYSQIVNDFQKGDIAEGYSVSREKKESFPLTVTSAQKNPTAFYLCASSLRMTRRSQPQHFGDGTRLSIL.